This T cell receptor beta chain was identified during a study of blood T cell repertoires in COVID-19. Across the whole study: Samples of COVID-19 (acute and convalescent) were obtained from the United States, Italy and Spain. T cells, B-cell-depleted T cells, or PBMCs provided the cDNA or gDNA that served as material.

In the study's own analysis: Estimated nucleated cell counts came from reference gene primer amplification. Repertoires were generated with immunoSEQ multiplex PCR, while TCRdb's copy carries only in-frame clones and drops some. V and J calls and clone size are those listed in that table; D and trimming were worked out from the DNA. The sample has approximately 94,000 clones; approximately 86% are singletons. Per germline, CDR1 KGHSH and CDR2 LQKENI. The CDR3 length is 15 residues. V dropped 3 bases and J dropped 0 bases, with 10 bases sitting between them. Sequenced: peripheral blood. V and J are TRBV18 and TRBJ2-3; no clear D gene. This receptor was identified in a human donor in a cohort sampled during active COVID-19. CDR3 nucleotide sequence: TGTGCCAGCTCACCTGGGCCTACTAGCACAGATACGCAGTATTTT. It codes for CASSPGPTSTDTQYF.